Included here is one TCR beta chain sequence, with context. At one end, the junction sequence differs from germline, possibly due to a read error. This record belongs to a study of blood T cell repertoires in COVID-19. Study as a whole: The study drew acute and convalescent COVID-19 samples from the United States, Italy and Spain. The cDNA or gDNA used as material had been derived from T cells, B-cell-depleted T cells, or PBMCs.

In germline, CDR1 is LGHNA, CDR2 YSLEER. The CDR3 loop spans 15 amino acids. Per the original data handling: Cell counts per sample came from amplifying reference gene primers. TCRdb's copy holds only in-frame clones and misses some; the assay was immunoSEQ multiplex PCR. V and J calls and clone size are copied from that table; D and trimming were computed from the DNA. Of some 150,000 clones in the sample, roughly 85% were seen once. Sequencing was done on a sample of peripheral blood. The source of this sequence is a man aged 40-55 years with acute or convalescent COVID-19. The chain is built from TRBV4-3 and TRBJ2-7; 9 bases are a match to TRBD1. For the CDR3, the DNA is TGCGCCCGCAGCCGGCTGGGGACAGGGATAGACGAGCAGTACTTC. Amino acids: CARSRLGTGIDEQYF.